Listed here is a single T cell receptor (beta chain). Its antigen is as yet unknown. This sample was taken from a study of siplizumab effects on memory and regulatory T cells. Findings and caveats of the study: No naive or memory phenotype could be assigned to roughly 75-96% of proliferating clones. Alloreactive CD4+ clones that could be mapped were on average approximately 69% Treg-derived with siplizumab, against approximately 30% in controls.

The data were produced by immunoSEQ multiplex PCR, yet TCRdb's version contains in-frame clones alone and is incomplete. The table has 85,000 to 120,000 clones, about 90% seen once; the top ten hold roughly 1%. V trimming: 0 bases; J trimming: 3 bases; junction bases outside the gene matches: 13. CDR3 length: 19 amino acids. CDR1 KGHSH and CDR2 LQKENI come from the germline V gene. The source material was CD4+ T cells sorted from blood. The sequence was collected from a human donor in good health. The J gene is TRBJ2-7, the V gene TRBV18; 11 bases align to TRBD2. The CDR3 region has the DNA TGTGCCAGCTCACCACCCCCGGGACTAGCGGCCTCGGGAGTCTACGAGCAGTACTTC. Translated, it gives CASSPPPGLAASGVYEQYF.